This TCR beta chain was found in a study of graft-versus-host responses after intestinal transplantation. Study-level background: Multivisceral, liver-intestinal, or isolated intestinal grafts went to recipients.

This clone was seen a single time. Its antigen remains unidentified. TCRdb keeps only in-frame clones here, not all; method: immunoSEQ multiplex PCR. The sample shows about 90,000 clones, 80% to 95% of them seen only once. Overall study results and limits: Peak GvH clone levels in circulation were associated with early post-transplant HvG declines. GvH clones surfaced in recipient marrow, some emerging earlier in ileum or blood.

The receptor was derived from a human donor who was the organ donor for an intestinal transplant. The sample consisted of unstimulated CD8+ T cells sorted from spleen or lymph node cells, taken before transplant.

The DNA of the CDR3 is TGTGCCAGTAGTACCGGGACAGGGACCACCTACGAGCAGTACTTC. This sequence encodes CASSTGTGTTYEQYF. The V call is TRBV19, the J call TRBJ2-7, with 9 bases lining up with TRBD1. Germline V lookup: CDR1 LNHDA, CDR2 SQIVND (reference sequence). V lost 4 bases and J lost 2; bases outside the gene matches: 6. The length of the CDR3 is 15 residues.